One TCR beta chain is described in this entry. Its target is unknown. This record belongs to a study of CD8 T cells in Susac syndrome. Study-level findings and limits: As acknowledged by the study, its TCR sequencing and HLA analysis included a relatively small number of individuals.

Random hexamers primed reverse transcription of about 0.5 to 1 ug RNA. TCRdb used MiXCR to reprocess the immunoSEQ multiplex PCR reads, holding one entry per CDR3 protein. The sample lists about 400,000 distinct CDR3 sequences, more than 80% occurring once. The sequence was collected from a human donor with multiple sclerosis. Sequenced sample: CD8+ T cells from PBMCs.

CDR3 region: CASTEGTYGYTF. The CDR3 nucleotides are TGTGCCAGCACTGAGGGCACCTATGGCTACACCTTC. V usage is TRBV2 and J usage is TRBJ1-2; D gene unclear. The CDR3 is 12 residues long. Germline CDR1 reads SNHLY; CDR2 reads FYNNEI. Trimming took off 7 bases at V and 4 bases at J, with 10 bases between the two ends.